A selection of T cell receptor beta chains follows, all from one sample in a study of T cell responses to AZD1222 COVID-19 vaccine. The protocol was immunoSEQ multiplex PCR, while the TCRdb copy is restricted to in-frame clones and leaves out a portion. Of some 100,000 clones listed, over 75% are singletons. The sample in question was peripheral blood, obtained on day 0 of AZD1222 vaccination. The receptor source for this set is an adult in good health. The CDR3 runs from the conserved cysteine through the conserved F or W. The D gene is left open where the match is weak. Where a row states a size, it is once, few, many or the class of an expanded clone; other rows omit it.

J gene,V gene,D gene,clone size,CDR3 protein,CDR3 DNA
TRBJ2-5,TRBV7-2,.,.,CASSLDSYQETQYF,TGTGCCAGCAGCTTAGACTCGTACCAAGAGACCCAGTACTTC
TRBJ2-4,TRBV3-1/TRBV3-2,.,.,CASSQDWGWAGDIQYF,TGTGCCAGCAGCCAAGATTGGGGGTGGGCAGGGGACATTCAGTACTTC
TRBJ1-3,TRBV6-5,.,.,CASNIGGADGNTIYF,TGTGCCAGCAACATCGGGGGGGCAGATGGAAACACCATATATTTT
TRBJ1-2,TRBV7-9,.,.,CASSPNLRTNYGYTF,TGTGCCAGCAGCCCAAACCTAAGGACTAACTATGGCTACACCTTC
TRBJ2-2,TRBV2,TRBD1,.,CASSGWDSNTGELFF,TGTGCCAGCAGTGGGTGGGACAGCAACACCGGGGAGCTGTTTTTT
TRBJ1-3,TRBV5-5,TRBD1,.,CASRDFRGRTGNTIYF,TGTGCCAGCAGGGACTTCAGGGGGCGGACTGGAAACACCATATATTTT
TRBJ2-5,TRBV6-7,.,.,CASGVGRQPKQETQYF,TGTGCCAGCGGAGTGGGCAGACAGCCCAAACAAGAGACCCAGTACTTC
TRBJ1-4,TRBV7-9,.,.,CASSLASGSNEKLFF,TGTGCCAGCAGCTTAGCATCAGGGTCTAATGAAAAACTGTTTTTT
TRBJ1-1,TRBV2,.,.,CASSNDINPNTEAFF,TGTGCCAGCAGCAACGACATAAACCCGAACACTGAAGCTTTCTTT
TRBJ1-6,TRBV7-3,.,.,CASSDQTPGGSPLHF,TGTGCCAGCAGCGACCAAACCCCCGGAGGGTCACCCCTCCACTTT
TRBJ1-2,TRBV19,.,.,CASSGQTLGYTF,TGTGCCAGTAGTGGGCAGACCCTTGGCTACACCTTC
TRBJ1-1,TRBV5-1,.,.,CASSLEGRNTEAFF,TGCGCCAGCAGCTTGGAGGGACGGAACACTGAAGCTTTCTTT
TRBJ2-1,TRBV5-1,.,.,CASSLDGATEQFF,TGCGCCAGCAGCTTGGATGGCGCCACCGAGCAGTTCTTC
TRBJ2-2,TRBV7-3,.,.,CASSFSGGRGSELFF,TGTGCCAGCAGCTTCAGCGGGGGCAGGGGGTCGGAGCTGTTTTTT
TRBJ1-5,TRBV2,TRBD1,.,CASSEGTGNQPQHF,TGTGCCAGCAGTGAGGGGACAGGCAATCAGCCCCAGCATTTT
TRBJ2-5,TRBV6-5,TRBD2,few,CASSPGGPQETQYF,TGTGCCAGCAGTCCGGGGGGGCCCCAAGAGACCCAGTACTTC
TRBJ2-5,TRBV5-1,.,.,CASSLGGQETQYF,TGCGCCAGCAGCTTGGGCGGGCAAGAGACCCAGTACTTC
TRBJ1-5,TRBV6-6,.,.,CASSYGRMSNQPQHF,TGTGCCAGCAGTTACGGACGGATGAGCAATCAGCCCCAGCATTTT
TRBJ1-5,TRBV6-5,.,.,CASSIWGEQPQHF,TGTGCCAGCAGTATATGGGGGGAGCAGCCCCAGCATTTT
TRBJ2-2,TRBV5-1,.,.,CASSPRLQELATGELFF,TGCGCCAGCAGCCCTCGGCTGCAGGAGTTGGCCACCGGGGAGCTGTTTTTT
TRBJ1-1,TRBV11-2,.,few,CASSPVAVQGTEAFF,TGTGCCAGCAGCCCCGTCGCCGTTCAGGGCACTGAAGCTTTCTTT
TRBJ1-5,TRBV19,.,.,CASSTGFNQPQHF,TGTGCCAGTAGTACAGGGTTCAATCAGCCCCAGCATTTT
TRBJ1-5,TRBV5-5,.,.,CASSEDSFGQPQHF,TGTGCCAGCAGCGAAGACAGTTTTGGTCAGCCCCAGCATTTT
TRBJ2-3,TRBV11-3,TRBD2,.,CASSRAGGTDTQYF,TGTGCCAGCAGCCGCGCGGGGGGGACAGATACGCAGTATTTT
TRBJ2-5,TRBV7-9,TRBD1,.,CASSPMGQVTQETQYF,TGTGCCAGCAGCCCTATGGGACAGGTAACACAAGAGACCCAGTACTTC
TRBJ2-1,TRBV10-3,.,.,CAIRPGHLSYNEQFF,TGTGCCATCAGGCCGGGACACCTCTCCTACAATGAGCAGTTCTTC
TRBJ2-5,TRBV18,TRBD2,.,CASSPGLAETQYF,TGTGCCAGCTCACCAGGACTAGCGGAGACCCAGTACTTC
TRBJ2-6,TRBV30,TRBD2,.,CAWSPGLFSGANVLTF,TGTGCCTGGAGTCCGGGACTATTCTCTGGGGCCAACGTCCTGACTTTC
TRBJ2-1,TRBV3-1/TRBV3-2,.,.,CASSQGTQAYNEQFF,TGTGCCAGCAGCCAAGGCACTCAGGCTTACAATGAGCAGTTCTTC
TRBJ1-2,TRBV28,.,.,CASSLDRGRPEALYGYTF,TGTGCCAGCAGTTTAGATAGGGGCAGGCCCGAGGCGCTCTATGGCTACACCTTC
TRBJ1-5,TRBV28,.,.,CASIEPGARQPQHF,TGTGCCAGCATTGAGCCAGGGGCTCGGCAGCCCCAGCATTTT
TRBJ1-6,TRBV19,TRBD1,.,CASTPGQGNSPLHF,TGTGCCAGTACTCCGGGACAGGGGAATTCACCCCTCCACTTT
TRBJ2-7,TRBV6-5,.,.,CASSLTYEQYF,TGTGCCAGCAGCCTGACCTACGAGCAGTACTTC
TRBJ2-2,TRBV30,TRBD1,once,CAWSATGVGGELFF,TGTGCCTGGAGTGCGACAGGGGTCGGCGGGGAGCTGTTTTTT
TRBJ1-2,TRBV7-9,.,.,CASSLATENGYTF,TGTGCCAGCAGCTTAGCGACAGAAAATGGCTACACCTTC
TRBJ2-1,TRBV5-1,.,.,CASSPGGTYNEQFF,TGCGCCAGCAGCCCAGGAGGTACTTACAATGAGCAGTTCTTC
TRBJ1-2,TRBV10-3,.,.,CAIKGDSIPLYGYTF,TGTGCCATCAAAGGGGACTCAATTCCCCTCTATGGCTACACCTTC
TRBJ1-6,TRBV30,.,.,CAWKPAQASPLHF,TGTGCCTGGAAGCCAGCACAGGCTTCACCCCTCCACTTT
TRBJ1-2,TRBV9,.,.,CASSVGGSGRGLGYTF,TGTGCCAGCAGCGTAGGGGGTTCAGGGAGGGGACTAGGCTACACCTTC
TRBJ2-3,TRBV7-8,TRBD2,.,CASTPAGGQGDTQYF,TGTGCCAGCACCCCAGCGGGGGGGCAGGGAGATACGCAGTATTTT
TRBJ1-3,TRBV18,.,.,CASSPSLRPSGSGNTIYF,TGTGCCAGCTCACCATCCCTTAGGCCATCTGGATCTGGAAACACCATATATTTT
TRBJ1-1,TRBV29-1,.,.,CSVGGDLNAFF,TGCAGCGTTGGGGGGGACCTCAATGCTTTCTTT
TRBJ2-5,TRBV4-1,TRBD2,.,CASSRLAGTQETQYF,TGCGCCAGCAGCAGGCTAGCGGGGACCCAAGAGACCCAGTACTTC
TRBJ2-4,TRBV29-1,TRBD1,.,CSVRTGADIQYF,TGCAGCGTTAGGACAGGGGCGGACATTCAGTACTTC
TRBJ2-7,TRBV29-1,TRBD2,.,CSVAAGGPLNNEQYF,TGCAGCGTTGCAGCGGGGGGACCCCTAAACAACGAGCAGTACTTC
TRBJ1-2,TRBV14,TRBD1,.,CASSQGNSDRRNNYGYTF,TGTGCCAGCAGCCAAGGAAATTCGGACAGGAGAAATAACTATGGCTACACCTTC
TRBJ2-7,TRBV28,.,.,CASSFVAREEKQYF,TGTGCCAGCAGTTTTGTCGCCAGGGAGGAAAAGCAGTACTTC
TRBJ2-3,TRBV10-3,.,.,CAISPPYTDTQYF,TGTGCCATCAGCCCTCCCTACACAGATACGCAGTATTTT
TRBJ1-1,TRBV7-9,TRBD1,.,CASSYDRVGAFF,TGTGCCAGCAGCTACGACAGGGTTGGAGCTTTCTTT